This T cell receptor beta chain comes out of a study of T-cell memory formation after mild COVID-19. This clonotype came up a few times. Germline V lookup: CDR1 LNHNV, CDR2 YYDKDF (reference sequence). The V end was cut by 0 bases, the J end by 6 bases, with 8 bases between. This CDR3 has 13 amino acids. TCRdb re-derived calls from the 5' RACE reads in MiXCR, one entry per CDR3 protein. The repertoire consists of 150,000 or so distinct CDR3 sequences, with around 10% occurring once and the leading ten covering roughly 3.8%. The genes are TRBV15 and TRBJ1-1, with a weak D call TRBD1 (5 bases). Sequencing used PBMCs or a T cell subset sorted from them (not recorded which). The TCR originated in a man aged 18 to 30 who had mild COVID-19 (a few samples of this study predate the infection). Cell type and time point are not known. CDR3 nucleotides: TGTGCCACCAGCAGAGATCCGGGGGCTGAAGCTTTCTTT. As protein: CATSRDPGAEAFF.